Listed below are T cell receptor beta chains from one sample, sequenced in a study of blood T cell repertoires in COVID-19. TCRdb's copy holds only in-frame clones and misses some; the assay was immunoSEQ multiplex PCR. The data show 100,000 to 150,000 clones, around 87% seen once. The specimen sequenced was peripheral blood. Receptors originate from a woman in her fifties or sixties with acute or convalescent COVID-19. CDR3s include the opening cysteine and the closing phenylalanine or tryptophan. The D gene is left open where the match is weak. Rows may omit the clone size; those that give it use once, few, many or a size class.

v_call: TRBV28; d_call: NA; j_call: TRBJ1-5; clone_size: NA; cdr3_aa: CASSTGGLQGNQPQHF; cdr3_nt: TGTGCCAGCAGTACCGGAGGGCTCCAGGGCAATCAGCCCCAGCATTTT
v_call: TRBV9; d_call: NA; j_call: TRBJ2-2; clone_size: NA; cdr3_aa: CASSDRAANTGELFF; cdr3_nt: TGTGCCAGCAGCGACAGGGCTGCGAACACCGGGGAGCTGTTTTTT
v_call: TRBV2; d_call: NA; j_call: TRBJ2-7; clone_size: NA; cdr3_aa: CASSEVGRAYEQYF; cdr3_nt: TGTGCCAGCAGTGAGGTCGGGCGGGCGTACGAGCAGTACTTC
v_call: TRBV29-1; d_call: TRBD1; j_call: TRBJ1-1; clone_size: NA; cdr3_aa: CSFTPWRDRDTEAFF; cdr3_nt: TGCAGCTTCACTCCGTGGCGGGACAGGGACACTGAAGCTTTCTTT
v_call: TRBV5-5; d_call: NA; j_call: TRBJ2-6; clone_size: once; cdr3_aa: CASSLLSSGANVLTF; cdr3_nt: TGTGCCAGCAGCTTGCTCTCCTCTGGGGCCAACGTCCTGACTTTC
v_call: TRBV2; d_call: TRBD2; j_call: TRBJ2-5; clone_size: NA; cdr3_aa: CASNQGLAGGETQYF; cdr3_nt: TGTGCCAGCAACCAAGGGCTAGCGGGAGGAGAGACCCAGTACTTC
v_call: TRBV3-1/TRBV3-2; d_call: TRBD2; j_call: TRBJ2-5; clone_size: once; cdr3_aa: CASSQVRGTSGQETQYF; cdr3_nt: TGTGCCAGCAGCCAAGTAAGAGGGACTAGCGGACAAGAGACCCAGTACTTC
v_call: TRBV28; d_call: TRBD1; j_call: TRBJ1-2; clone_size: once; cdr3_aa: CASNHPRGQDGYTF; cdr3_nt: TGTGCCAGCAATCACCCCAGGGGGCAAGATGGCTACACCTTC
v_call: TRBV27; d_call: TRBD1; j_call: TRBJ1-1; clone_size: NA; cdr3_aa: CASSSRTGVTEAFF; cdr3_nt: TGTGCCAGCAGTTCCCGGACAGGGGTCACTGAAGCTTTCTTT
v_call: TRBV19; d_call: TRBD2; j_call: TRBJ2-1; clone_size: NA; cdr3_aa: CASSSLADNLNEQFF; cdr3_nt: TGTGCCAGTAGTAGCCTAGCGGACAACCTCAATGAGCAGTTCTTC
v_call: TRBV5-4; d_call: TRBD1; j_call: TRBJ2-2; clone_size: NA; cdr3_aa: CAIRAGGRTGELFF; cdr3_nt: TGTGCCATAAGGGCAGGGGGCAGAACCGGGGAGCTGTTTTTT
v_call: TRBV10-1; d_call: NA; j_call: TRBJ2-7; clone_size: few; cdr3_aa: CASSEGGAEQYF; cdr3_nt: TGCGCCAGCAGTGAAGGGGGTGCCGAGCAGTACTTC
v_call: TRBV12-3/TRBV12-4; d_call: NA; j_call: TRBJ1-1; clone_size: NA; cdr3_aa: CASNPQGTGLAFF; cdr3_nt: TGTGCCAGCAACCCCCAGGGGACGGGGTTGGCTTTCTTT
v_call: TRBV28; d_call: TRBD2; j_call: TRBJ2-1; clone_size: once; cdr3_aa: CASQSSGRGRNEQFF; cdr3_nt: TGTGCCAGCCAATCTAGCGGGAGGGGGAGAAATGAGCAGTTCTTC
v_call: TRBV19; d_call: NA; j_call: TRBJ1-2; clone_size: NA; cdr3_aa: CASSIGVPLDSGYTF; cdr3_nt: TGTGCCAGTAGTATAGGGGTCCCGCTAGATTCTGGCTACACTTTC
v_call: TRBV11-1; d_call: NA; j_call: TRBJ2-3; clone_size: NA; cdr3_aa: CASSLDQAGGTDTQYF; cdr3_nt: TGTGCCAGCAGCTTAGACCAGGCAGGGGGGACAGATACGCAGTATTTT